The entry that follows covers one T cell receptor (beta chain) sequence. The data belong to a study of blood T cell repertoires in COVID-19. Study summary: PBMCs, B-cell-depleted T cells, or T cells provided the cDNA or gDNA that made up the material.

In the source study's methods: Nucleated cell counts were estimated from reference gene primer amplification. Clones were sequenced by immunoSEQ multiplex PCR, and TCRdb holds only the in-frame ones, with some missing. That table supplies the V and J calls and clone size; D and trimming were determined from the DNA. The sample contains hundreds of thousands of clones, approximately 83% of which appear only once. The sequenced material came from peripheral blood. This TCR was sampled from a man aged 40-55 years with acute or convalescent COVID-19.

The CDR3 protein is CASSYYLQLAGVYEQYF. CDR3 in DNA: TGTGCCAGCAGTTACTACCTCCAACTAGCGGGAGTGTACGAGCAGTACTTC. The V and J genes are TRBV28 and TRBJ2-7; 11 bases are a match to TRBD2. V gave up 4 bases and J gave up 4 bases; unmatched junction bases: 12. The CDR3 runs to 17 residues. Germline CDR1 reads MDHEN; CDR2 reads SYDVKM.